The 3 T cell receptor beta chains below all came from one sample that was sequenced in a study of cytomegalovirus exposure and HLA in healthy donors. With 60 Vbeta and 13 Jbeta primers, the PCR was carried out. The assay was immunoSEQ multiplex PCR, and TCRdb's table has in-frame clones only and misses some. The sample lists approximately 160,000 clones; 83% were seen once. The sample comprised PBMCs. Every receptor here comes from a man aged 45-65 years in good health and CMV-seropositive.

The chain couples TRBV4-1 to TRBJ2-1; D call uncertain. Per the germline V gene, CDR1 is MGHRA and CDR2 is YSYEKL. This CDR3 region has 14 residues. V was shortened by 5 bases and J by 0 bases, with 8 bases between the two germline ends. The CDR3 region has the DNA TGCGCCAGCAGCGCGGAGAACTCCTACAATGAGCAGTTCTTC. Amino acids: CASSAENSYNEQFF.

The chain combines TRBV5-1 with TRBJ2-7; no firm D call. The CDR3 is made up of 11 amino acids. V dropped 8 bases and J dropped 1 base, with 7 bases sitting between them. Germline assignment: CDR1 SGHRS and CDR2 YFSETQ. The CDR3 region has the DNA TGCGCCAGGGAGCTTTCCTACGAGCAGTACTTC. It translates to CARELSYEQYF.

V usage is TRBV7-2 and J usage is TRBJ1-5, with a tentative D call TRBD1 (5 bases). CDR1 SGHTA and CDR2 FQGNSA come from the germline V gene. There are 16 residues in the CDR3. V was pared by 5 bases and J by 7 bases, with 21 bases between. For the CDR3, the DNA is TGTGCCAGCAGCCTCCGTCGGGGGGGGGTAGGACAGCCCCAGCATTTT. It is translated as CASSLRRGGVGQPQHF.